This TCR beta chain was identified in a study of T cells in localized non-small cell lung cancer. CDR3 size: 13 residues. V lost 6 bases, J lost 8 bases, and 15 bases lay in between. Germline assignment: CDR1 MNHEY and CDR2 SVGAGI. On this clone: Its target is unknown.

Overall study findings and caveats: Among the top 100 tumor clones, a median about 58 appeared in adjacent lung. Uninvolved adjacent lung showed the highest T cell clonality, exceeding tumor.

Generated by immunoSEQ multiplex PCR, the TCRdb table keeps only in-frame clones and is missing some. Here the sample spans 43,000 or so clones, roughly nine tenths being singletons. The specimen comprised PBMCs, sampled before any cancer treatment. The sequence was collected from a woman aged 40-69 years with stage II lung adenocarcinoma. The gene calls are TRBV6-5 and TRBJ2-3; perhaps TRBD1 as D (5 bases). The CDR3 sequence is CASSHRSLGTQYF. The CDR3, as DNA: TGTGCCAGCAGCCACAGGAGTCTCGGTACGCAGTATTTT.